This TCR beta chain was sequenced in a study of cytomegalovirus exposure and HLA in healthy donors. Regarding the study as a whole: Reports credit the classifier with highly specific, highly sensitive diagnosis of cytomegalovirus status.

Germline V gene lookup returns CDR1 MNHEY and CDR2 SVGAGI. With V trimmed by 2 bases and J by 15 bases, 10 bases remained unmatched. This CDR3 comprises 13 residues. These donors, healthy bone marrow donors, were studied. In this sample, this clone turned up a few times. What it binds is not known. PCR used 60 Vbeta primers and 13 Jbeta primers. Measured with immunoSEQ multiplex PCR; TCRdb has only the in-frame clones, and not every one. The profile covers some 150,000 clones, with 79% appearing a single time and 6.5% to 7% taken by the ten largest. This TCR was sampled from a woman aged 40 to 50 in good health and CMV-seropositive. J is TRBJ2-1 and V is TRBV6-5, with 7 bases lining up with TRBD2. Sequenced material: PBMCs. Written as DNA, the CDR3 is TGTGCCAGCAGTTACAGCCGGCGGGGGTTTCTGTTCTTC. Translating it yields CASSYSRRGFLFF.